This TCR beta chain came from a study of blood T cell repertoires in COVID-19. Turning to the study itself: PBMCs, B-cell-depleted T cells, or T cells provided the cDNA or gDNA that made up the material.

This clone occurred many times. This CDR3 has 15 residues. CDR1 SEHNR and CDR2 FQNEAQ come from the germline V gene (reference sequence). The germline V and J ends were trimmed by 8 bases and 2 bases, with 15 bases remaining between them. The repertoire was sequenced with immunoSEQ multiplex PCR; TCRdb's copy has only in-frame clones and lacks some. This sample has about 45,000 clones; about 85% occur once, and the top ten carry 30% to 35%. The source material was peripheral blood. This clonotype originated in a woman older than 75 with acute or convalescent COVID-19. This rearrangement joins TRBV7-9 to TRBJ2-2; perhaps TRBD1 as D (6 bases). The CDR3 bases are TGTGCCAGCCCGAGAGAACAGGGAAACACCGGGGAGCTGTTTTTT. Translating gives CASPREQGNTGELFF.